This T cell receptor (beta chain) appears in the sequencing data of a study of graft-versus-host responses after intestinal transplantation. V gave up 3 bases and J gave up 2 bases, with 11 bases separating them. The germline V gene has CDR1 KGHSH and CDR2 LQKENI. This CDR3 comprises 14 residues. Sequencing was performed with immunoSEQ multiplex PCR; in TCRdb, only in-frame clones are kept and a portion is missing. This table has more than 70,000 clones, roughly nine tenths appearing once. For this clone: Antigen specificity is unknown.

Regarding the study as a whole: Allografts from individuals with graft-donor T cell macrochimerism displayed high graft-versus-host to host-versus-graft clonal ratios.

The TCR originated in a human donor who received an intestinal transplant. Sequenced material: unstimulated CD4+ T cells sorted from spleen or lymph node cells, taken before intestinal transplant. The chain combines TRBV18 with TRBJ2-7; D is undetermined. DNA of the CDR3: TGTGCCAGCTCACCGATAGGAGCTACCTACGAGCAGTACTTC. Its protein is CASSPIGATYEQYF.